The 32 T cell receptor beta chains given below trace back to one sample, sequenced in a study of blood T cells in healthy people across ages. It was with a sample-barcoded 5' primer and a J-beta primer mix that a second PCR of roughly 6 to 12 cycles was run. TCRdb processed the 5' RACE reads anew with MiXCR; each CDR3 protein has one entry. The data hold approximately 1.5 million distinct CDR3 sequences, with approximately 39% observed a single time. Sequenced: blood. These receptors were collected from a woman aged 18-29 years in good health.

V is TRBV6-5 and J is TRBJ1-2, with TRBD1 matching 12 bases. Trimming cost V 0 bases and J 4 bases; bases outside gene matches: 12. Germline CDR1 and CDR2: MNHEY and SVGAGI. The CDR3 covers 19 residues. For the CDR3, the DNA is TGTGCCAGCAGTTACTCGAAGAGTGGGGACAGGGGGCAGGGCTATGGCTACACCTTC. This codes for CASSYSKSGDRGQGYGYTF.

The rearrangement uses TRBV6-2 or TRBV6-3 and TRBJ1-2, with D unresolved. The germline CDR1 and CDR2 sequences are MNHEY and SVGEGT. Trimming cost V 4 bases and J 7 bases, with 13 bases left between them. The CDR3 extends over 13 amino acids. CDR3 in amino acids: CASSWERLSGYTF. The CDR3 bases are TGTGCCAGCAGTTGGGAAAGGTTGTCTGGCTACACCTTC.

The chain employs TRBV30 and TRBJ1-3; D ambiguous. Trimming pared 2 bases from V and 5 bases from J, leaving 10 bases between. This CDR3 is built from 13 residues. Germline assignment: CDR1 GTSNPN and CDR2 SVGIG (reference sequence). Here the CDR3 DNA reads TGTGCCTGGAGTTCGAACGGCCGAAACACCATATATTTT. Translation gives CAWSSNGRNTIYF.

Of note for this clonotype: It may be a read error: a sequence one base away is much more abundant. The rearrangement joins TRBV29-1 to TRBJ2-1; D gene uncertain. Germline V gives CDR1 SQVTM, CDR2 ANQGSEA. V was trimmed by 0 bases and J by 12 bases, leaving 6 bases between them. This CDR3 has 10 amino acids. The CDR3 sequence: CSVEESGQFF. The CDR3 region has the DNA TGCAGCGTTGAAGAGAGTGGGCAGTTCTTC.

In this sample, this clonotype turned up a few times. One end of the junction is discordant with germline, which a read error may explain. This rearrangement joins TRBV10-2 to TRBJ2-5, with a weak D call TRBD2 (5 bases). The CDR3 is 14 residues long. CDR1 is WSHSY, CDR2 SAAADI, per germline. CDR3 region: CASRLLAVQETQYF. The CDR3 nucleotides are TGCGCTAGCAGACTTCTAGCAGTCCAAGAGACCCAGTACTTC.

The chain joins TRBV12-3 or TRBV12-4 to TRBJ2-7; 8 bases are shared with TRBD1. V was pared by 2 bases and J by 2 bases, with 11 bases of the junction left unmatched. This CDR3 spans 17 amino acids. In nucleotides, the CDR3 is TGTGCCAGCAGTTTACGGCAGGGGGCCCTGACTCCCTACGAGCAGTACTTC. Amino acids: CASSLRQGALTPYEQYF.

V usage is TRBV12-3 or TRBV12-4 and J usage is TRBJ1-1; D is possibly TRBD1 (6 bases). The CDR3 contains 12 residues. Trimming removed 4 bases at V and 7 bases at J, with 10 bases between. The CDR3 nucleotides read TGTGCCAGCAGTTCCGTAGGGGGTGAAGCTTTCTTT. This translates into CASSSVGGEAFF.

The genes are TRBV4-3 and TRBJ1-5; possible D gene TRBD1, 6 bases. This CDR3 spans 16 amino acids. Germline CDR1 and CDR2: LGHNA and YSLEER. Trimming shortened V by 0 bases and J by 3 bases, and 12 bases separated the two germline ends. The CDR3 here is CASSQDGGQDNQPQHF. In DNA, the CDR3 is TGCGCCAGCAGCCAAGACGGGGGCCAGGACAATCAGCCCCAGCATTTT.

This clonotype has just a few counts. The chain couples TRBV7-9 to TRBJ1-2; D is unresolved. V was clipped by 7 bases and J by 5 bases, with 8 bases between them. The CDR3 is 11 amino acids. CDR1 SEHNR and CDR2 FQNEAQ come from the germline V gene (reference sequence). This chain's CDR3 is CASKTDYGYTF. The CDR3 nucleotides are TGTGCCAGCAAAACAGATTATGGCTACACCTTC.

The chain employs TRBV12-3 or TRBV12-4 and TRBJ1-1, with a possible D match to TRBD1 (5 bases). CDR3 size: 15 residues. Trimming took off 4 bases at V and 5 bases at J, with 17 bases between the two ends. The CDR3 here is CASSSRWGEMTEAFF. Written as DNA, the CDR3 is TGTGCCAGCAGTTCAAGGTGGGGGGAGATGACTGAAGCTTTCTTT.

The rearrangement links TRBV12-5 to TRBJ1-1; no clear D. The germline V and J ends were trimmed by 4 bases and 0 bases, with 9 bases remaining between them. Germline CDR1 LGHNT, CDR2 FRNRAP. The CDR3 runs to 14 residues. CDR3 nucleotides: TGTGCTAGTGGTTATGGGTGGTTGAACACTGAAGCTTTCTTT. Translated: CASGYGWLNTEAFF.

Notes on this clonotype: This sequence may be a read error, since a much larger clone differs from it by one base. The chain employs TRBV3-1 and TRBJ2-7; no firm D call. The germline gives CDR1 LGHDT, CDR2 YNNKEL (reference sequence). The CDR3 runs to 16 residues. Deletions cut 1 base from V and 6 bases from J, with 19 bases between. The CDR3 loop is CASSQVASSRAFEQYF. DNA of the CDR3: TGTGCCAGCAGCCAAGTGGCGAGTTCCCGGGCATTCGAGCAGTACTTC.

This clonotype was observed a handful of times. The chain joins TRBV27 to TRBJ2-7, with D possibly being TRBD1 (5 bases). The germline V gene encodes CDR1 MNHEY and CDR2 SMNVEV (reference sequence). V lost 2 bases, J lost 4 bases, and 15 bases lay in between. CDR3 length: 15 amino acids. For the CDR3, the DNA is TGTGCCAGCAGTTTACAGCCAGGGAAAAGGTACGAGCAGTACTTC. Protein sequence: CASSLQPGKRYEQYF.

The genes are TRBV6-2 or TRBV6-3 and TRBJ2-2; unclear D gene. The CDR3 has 12 amino acids. Germline V gene lookup returns CDR1 MNHEY and CDR2 SVGEGT. The germline V and J ends were trimmed by 5 bases and 9 bases, with 10 bases remaining between them. The CDR3 here is CASSDRIRELFF. CDR3 sequence (DNA): TGTGCCAGCAGTGATCGCATCAGGGAGCTGTTTTTT.

V gene TRBV20-1 combines with J gene TRBJ2-4; D gene uncertain. The better agreement between TRBJ2-7 and the DNA end casts doubt on the J call. Looked up from germline, CDR1 is DFQATT and CDR2 is SNEGSKA (reference sequence). The length of the CDR3 is 15 residues. CDR3 amino acids: CSARDVRQADCEQYF. The DNA of the CDR3 is TGCAGTGCTAGAGATGTCAGGCAAGCCGACTGCGAGCAGTACTTC.

The rearrangement joins TRBV7-9 to TRBJ2-1; D perhaps matches TRBD1 (6 bases). CDR3 length: 15 residues. V was cut by 1 base and J by 5 bases, with 12 bases left in between. Germline V gene data show CDR1 as SEHNR and CDR2 as FQNEAQ (reference sequence). The CDR3 DNA reads TGTGCCAGCAGCTTAGTAGGGACAAGAAACAATGAGCAGTTCTTC. As protein: CASSLVGTRNNEQFF. The entire variable domain, with the rest obtained from reference TRBV7-9 and TRBJ2-1, is as follows: DTGVSQNPRHKITKRGQNVTFRCDPISEHNRLYWYRQTLGQGPEFLTYFQNEAQLEKSRLLSDRFSAERPKGSFSTLEIQRTEQGDSAMYLCASSLVGTRNNEQFFGPGTRLTVL.

This clonotype came up a few times. CDR3 sequence (DNA): TGTGCCAGCAGCTTAGACTGGGTTCTCTCAAGCCAAGAGACCCAGTACTTC. Amino acids: CASSLDWVLSSQETQYF. The V gene is TRBV11-2, the J gene TRBJ2-5; D call uncertain. V lost 0 bases, J lost 1 base, and 15 bases lay in between. The CDR3 is 17 amino acids. The germline gives CDR1 SGHAT, CDR2 FQNNGV.

V is TRBV7-9 and J is TRBJ2-5; 9 nucleotides match TRBD1. This CDR3 has 18 residues. J gave up 0 bases and V 5 bases, and 13 bases lay outside the gene matches. CDR1 SEHNR and CDR2 FQNEAQ come from the germline V gene (reference sequence). CDR3 sequence reads: CASSRSLSGTGYQETQYF. CDR3 DNA: TGTGCCAGCAGCCGATCTCTCTCCGGGACAGGGTACCAAGAGACCCAGTACTTC.

This clonotype was detected only a few times. The chain joins TRBV12-3 or TRBV12-4 to TRBJ2-6; 9 nucleotides agree with TRBD1. Germline trimming cut 6 bases from V and 0 bases from J; bases unmatched to any gene: 9. This CDR3 has 18 residues. The CDR3 DNA reads TGTGCCAGCAGCCGGGGACAGGGAGTATTCTCTGGGGCCAACGTCCTGACTTTC. Translation: CASSRGQGVFSGANVLTF.

Ten or more counts support this clonotype. The chain employs TRBV10-3 and TRBJ1-5; D is ambiguous. CDR3 length: 13 amino acids. V dropped 3 bases and J dropped 4 bases, with 7 bases sitting between them. CDR1 and CDR2 from the germline V gene are ENHRY and SYGVKD. The CDR3 bases are TGTGCCATCAGTGATGGTGTTAATCAGCCCCAGCATTTT. It codes for CAISDGVNQPQHF.

This clonotype was seen only a few times. The rearrangement links TRBV4-1 to TRBJ1-1; D unresolved. In germline, CDR1 is MGHRA, CDR2 YSYEKL. The CDR3 extends over 13 amino acids. Trimming left V 8 bases short and J 1 base short, with 11 bases between. CDR3 in amino acids: CASRQPGNTEAFF. The CDR3 DNA reads TGCGCCAGCCGACAACCAGGGAACACTGAAGCTTTCTTT.

The chain employs TRBV5-1 and TRBJ2-5, with 7 bases that match TRBD1. The CDR3 is made up of 15 amino acids. Germline V gives CDR1 SGHRS, CDR2 YFSETQ. Trimming took 4 bases from V and 3 from J; bases not matched to a gene: 9. CDR3 in DNA: TGCGCCAGCAGCCCGTGGGACAGACCGAAAGAGACCCAGTACTTC. Amino acid sequence: CASSPWDRPKETQYF.

This clonotype has a handful of counts. The CDR3 region is CASSQDQGGYEQYF. The CDR3 coding sequence is TGTGCCAGCAGCCAAGATCAGGGGGGCTACGAGCAGTACTTC. The V gene is TRBV4-2, the J gene TRBJ2-7; a weak D match, TRBD1 (7 bases). With 0 bases removed from V and 3 bases from J, the gap between germline ends came to 9 bases. Germline V gene sequence: CDR1 LGHNA, CDR2 YNFKEQ. There are 14 residues in the CDR3.

This chain joins TRBV12-3 or TRBV12-4 and TRBJ2-4; TRBD1 is a possible D gene (5 bases). Trimming left V 6 bases short and J 0 bases short, with 9 bases between. The CDR3 spans 14 residues. The chain's CDR3 is CASSKGVAKNIQYF. CDR3 DNA: TGTGCCAGCAGCAAAGGGGTAGCCAAAAACATTCAGTACTTC.

V is TRBV4-1 and J is TRBJ2-1; TRBD1 aligns across 7 bases. With the DNA end fitting TRBJ2-7 better, the J assignment may be wrong. CDR1 and CDR2 from the germline V gene are MGHRA and YSYEKL. This CDR3 is built from 16 residues. CDR3: CASRATGQSSYNEQYF. CDR3 sequence (DNA): TGCGCCAGCAGAGCAACGGGACAGAGCTCCTACAATGAGCAGTACTTC.

CDR3 in DNA: TGTGCCACCGGGGCGGGCACTGAAGCTTTCTTT. Translating it yields CATGAGTEAFF. The chain is built from TRBV10-3 and TRBJ1-1, with D possibly matching TRBD1 (5 bases). CDR1 is ENHRY, CDR2 SYGVKD, per germline. The CDR3 extends over 11 amino acids. V was cut by 10 bases and J by 4 bases, with 10 bases left in between.

The CDR3 region is CASSLESTARGTEAFF. The CDR3 coding sequence is TGTGCCAGCAGCTTAGAGTCGACAGCCCGAGGGACTGAAGCTTTCTTT. The chain employs TRBV13 and TRBJ1-1, with D perhaps TRBD1 (5 bases). This CDR3 spans 16 amino acids. V was cut by 1 base and J by 5 bases, with 17 bases left in between. The germline V gene encodes CDR1 PRHDT and CDR2 FYEKMQ (reference sequence). The full variable domain, in which reference TRBV13 and TRBJ1-1 provide the parts outside the CDR3, is AAGVIQSPRHLIKEKRETATLKCYPIPRHDTVYWYQQGPGQDPQFLISFYEKMQSDKGSIPDRFSAQQFSDYHSELNMSSLELGDSALYFCASSLESTARGTEAFFGQGTRLTVV.

Comment on this clonotype: A clone one base away is much larger, so this may be a read error. The gene calls are TRBV29-1 and TRBJ2-7; perhaps TRBD1 as D (6 bases). Trimming left V 6 bases short and J 7 bases short, with 16 bases between. The CDR3 is made up of 12 amino acids. Germline CDR1 and CDR2: SQVTM and ANQGSEA. This chain's CDR3 is CSVFSGVDEQYF. The CDR3 DNA reads TGCAGCGTCTTTTCAGGGGTGGATGAGCAGTACTTC.

The chain has TRBV20-1 and TRBJ1-2; tentatively, D is TRBD1 (6 bases). The CDR3 runs 13 residues. Trimming pared 2 bases from V and 4 bases from J, leaving 11 bases between. Germline V gene lookup returns CDR1 DFQATT and CDR2 SNEGSKA (reference sequence). The CDR3 is CSARRTASYGYTF. CDR3 nucleotide sequence: TGCAGTGCTAGACGGACAGCTTCCTATGGCTACACCTTC.

This chain links TRBV11-2 with TRBJ2-3; possible D gene TRBD1, 5 bases. The CDR3 extends over 16 amino acids. The ends were cut back, 5 bases at V and 7 bases at J, with 22 bases in the middle. Germline V CDR1 and CDR2: SGHAT, FQNNGV. The CDR3: CASSPPPGFGLYTQYF. CDR3 coding DNA: TGTGCCAGCAGCCCACCTCCAGGGTTCGGCCTCTATACGCAGTATTTT.

This clonotype came up a few times. This rearrangement joins TRBV12-3 or TRBV12-4 to TRBJ1-4; D not certain. The CDR3 is 16 amino acids. Trimming pared 6 bases from V and 10 bases from J, leaving 24 bases between. CDR3 DNA sequence: TGTGCCAGCAGCAACAACAAGAAAGGTGATTTCGGAAAACTGTTTTTT. Translating it yields CASSNNKKGDFGKLFF.

This rearrangement joins TRBV25-1 to TRBJ1-1; perhaps TRBD1 as D (6 bases). Trimming took 2 bases from V and 1 from J, leaving 8 bases between them. Germline CDR1 and CDR2: MGHDK and SYGVNS. The CDR3 runs to 14 residues. The CDR3 DNA reads as TGTGCCAGCAGTGAACCACAGGGGAACACTGAAGCTTTCTTT. This translates into CASSEPQGNTEAFF.